This record covers a single T cell receptor (beta chain). This CDR3 is also generated by other DNA sequences in the sample. The CDR3 runs 17 residues. The trim removed 1 base at V and 2 bases at J, leaving 5 bases unmatched. Germline values: CDR1 SEHNR, CDR2 FQNEAQ (reference sequence). The data belong to a study of blood T cell repertoires in COVID-19. Study as a whole: Acute-phase and convalescent COVID-19 samples originated in the United States, Italy and Spain. In each case, the material was cDNA or gDNA derived from T cells, B-cell-depleted T cells, or PBMCs.

Authors' methods: Nucleated cell counts were estimated from reference gene primer amplification. Here immunoSEQ multiplex PCR was the method, and the copy in TCRdb shows in-frame clones only, minus some. V and J calls and clone size come straight from that table; D and trimming were deduced from the DNA. The table lists around 190,000 clones, less than 90% of them singletons. A COVID-19 case had been met by exposed participants during the 2 weeks before study entry. The V and J genes are TRBV7-9 and TRBJ2-2; 9 bases line up with TRBD2. The sequence came from a woman in her twenties or thirties who had been exposed to COVID-19. Sequencing used PBMCs or T cells enriched from blood (not recorded which). Here the CDR3 DNA reads TGTGCCAGCAGCTTAGGTGTAGCGGGGGCAAACACCGGGGAGCTGTTTTTT. This sequence encodes CASSLGVAGANTGELFF.